Listed here are 27 T cell receptor beta chains from one sample, sequenced in a study of T cell responses to AZD1222 COVID-19 vaccine. TCRdb keeps only in-frame clones here, not all; method: immunoSEQ multiplex PCR. This sample has more than 50,000 clones, with more than 70% found just once. Specimen: peripheral blood, collected on day 0 of AZD1222 vaccination. The receptors were sampled from an adult in good health.

The chain links TRBV7-9 to TRBJ2-7; 9 bases are shared with TRBD2. The CDR3 covers 14 residues. Per the germline V gene, CDR1 is SEHNR and CDR2 is FQNEAQ (reference sequence). Trimming removed 3 bases from V and 4 bases from J; junction bases left unmatched: 4. The CDR3 is CASSFSGSLYEQYF. Written as DNA, the CDR3 is TGTGCCAGCAGCTTTAGCGGGAGTTTATACGAGCAGTACTTC.

This clone was seen just once. CDR3 sequence: CASSPGQLNTEAFF. In DNA form, the CDR3 reads TGTGCCAGCTCACCGGGTCAGTTGAACACTGAAGCTTTCTTT. V usage is TRBV18 and J usage is TRBJ1-1; D is uncertain. Trimming pared 3 bases from V and 0 bases from J, leaving 8 bases between. This CDR3 is built from 14 residues. CDR1 and CDR2 from the germline V gene are KGHSH and LQKENI.

The chain uses TRBV18 and TRBJ2-5, with 9 bases lining up with TRBD1. This CDR3 has 14 residues. V lost 5 bases and J lost 7; bases outside the gene matches: 8. Germline values: CDR1 KGHSH, CDR2 LQKENI. Here the CDR3 reads CASSDGDRVRTQYF. CDR3 DNA sequence: TGTGCCAGCTCAGACGGGGACAGGGTGCGGACCCAGTACTTC. Together with reference TRBV18 and TRBJ2-5, the CDR3 gives the full variable domain: NAGVMQNPRHLVRRRGQEARLRCSPMKGHSHVYWYRQLPEEGLKFMVYLQKENIIDESGMPKERFSAEFPKEGPSILRIQQVVRGDSAAYFCASSDGDRVRTQYFGPGTRLLVL.

This chain joins TRBV7-6 and TRBJ1-1; D gene ambiguous. The CDR3 has 16 amino acids. CDR1 is SGHVS and CDR2 is FNYEAQ in the germline V gene. V gave up 5 bases and J gave up 0 bases, with 16 bases separating them. The CDR3 loop reads CASSGGLGLVNTEAFF. The CDR3 DNA reads TGTGCCAGCAGCGGTGGCCTAGGGCTGGTGAACACTGAAGCTTTCTTT.

This rearrangement joins TRBV19 to TRBJ2-2; tentative D call: TRBD2 (5 bases). Germline V gene sequence: CDR1 LNHDA, CDR2 SQIVND (reference sequence). The CDR3 is made up of 16 amino acids. Trimming removed 0 bases at V and 5 bases at J, with 13 bases between. The CDR3: CASSIDRTFRTGELFF. The CDR3 coding sequence is TGTGCCAGTAGTATAGACCGGACTTTTCGAACCGGGGAGCTGTTTTTT.

The chain is built from TRBV5-1 and TRBJ2-5, with a weak D call TRBD2 (6 bases). Germline values: CDR1 SGHRS, CDR2 YFSETQ. CDR3 size: 14 residues. Between the trimmed V and J ends, which lost 6 bases and 4 bases, there was a span of 16 bases. The chain's CDR3 is CASKAGSGGETQYF. CDR3 sequence (DNA): TGCGCCAGCAAAGCGGGCAGTGGGGGAGAGACCCAGTACTTC.

The chain carries TRBV7-9 and TRBJ1-6; TRBD1 is a possible D gene (5 bases). Between the trimmed V and J ends, which lost 1 base and 9 bases, there was a span of 10 bases. This CDR3 is built from 14 residues. Germline loops: CDR1 SEHNR, CDR2 FQNEAQ (reference sequence). CDR3 nucleotide sequence: TGTGCCAGCAGCTTAGGTCAGGGCCGTTCACCCCTCCACTTT. Its protein product is CASSLGQGRSPLHF.

The chain links TRBV7-9 to TRBJ1-2, with D perhaps matching TRBD1 (6 bases). Per germline, CDR1 SEHNR and CDR2 FQNEAQ (reference sequence). The V end was cut by 1 base, the J end by 5 bases, with 11 bases between. CDR3 size: 14 residues. The CDR3 protein is CASSLVAGAYGYTF. CDR3 nucleotides: TGTGCCAGCAGCTTAGTAGCAGGGGCTTATGGCTACACCTTC.

The chain couples TRBV3-1 (or the pseudogene TRBV3-2) to TRBJ2-7, with 8 nucleotides matching TRBD1. V was clipped by 0 bases and J by 1 base; unmatched bases: 8. The length of the CDR3 is 17 residues. Germline V gives CDR1 LGHDT, CDR2 YNNKEL (reference sequence). The CDR3 sequence is CASSQDRSGGLSYEQYF. In DNA, the CDR3 is TGTGCCAGCAGCCAAGATAGGTCAGGGGGCCTATCCTACGAGCAGTACTTC.

The V and J genes are TRBV11-2 and TRBJ1-1; D perhaps matches TRBD1 (5 bases). Trimming took off 2 bases at V and 0 bases at J, with 16 bases between the two ends. The CDR3 is made up of 17 amino acids. Germline loops: CDR1 SGHAT, CDR2 FQNNGV. This CDR3 reads CASSLPTSGFMNTEAFF. CDR3 coding DNA: TGTGCCAGCAGCTTACCGACGTCAGGGTTCATGAACACTGAAGCTTTCTTT.

This rearrangement joins TRBV7-2 to TRBJ2-1, with D tentatively TRBD2 (6 bases). This CDR3 spans 13 amino acids. Germline V gene data show CDR1 as SGHTA and CDR2 as FQGNSA. V was cut by 5 bases and J by 8 bases, with 13 bases left in between. The CDR3 DNA sequence: TGTGCCAGCAGCCCGGGACTCCTCTATGAGCAGTTCTTC. Translating gives CASSPGLLYEQFF.

J is TRBJ2-6 and V is TRBV4-2, with D perhaps TRBD2 (6 bases). The V end was cut by 5 bases, the J end by 2 bases, with 13 bases between. The length of the CDR3 is 16 residues. CDR1 and CDR2 (germline): LGHNA, YNFKEQ. CDR3 sequence: CASSLTGTAGANVLTF. The CDR3 DNA follows: TGTGCCAGCAGCTTGACCGGGACTGCTGGGGCCAACGTCCTGACTTTC.

The chain joins TRBV5-4 to TRBJ2-7; perhaps D is TRBD1 or TRBD2 (5 bases each). Trimming took off 0 bases at V and 2 bases at J, with 12 bases between the two ends. Germline values: CDR1 SGHNT, CDR2 YYREEE (reference sequence). The CDR3 length is 15 residues. CDR3 coding DNA: TGTGCCAGCAGCTTGGATGACGGGACCCCCTACGAGCAGTACTTC. It codes for CASSLDDGTPYEQYF.

This clone was counted only a few times. The chain carries TRBV5-1 and TRBJ1-1, with TRBD1 matching 9 bases. The germline V gene has CDR1 SGHRS and CDR2 YFSETQ. The V segment lost 3 bases and the J segment 4 bases; nucleotides outside the gene matches: 1. CDR3 size: 13 residues. The chain's CDR3 is CASSWGQGTEAFF. CDR3 DNA sequence: TGCGCCAGCAGCTGGGGACAGGGCACTGAAGCTTTCTTT.

This clone has a single count. The gene calls are TRBV11-2 and TRBJ1-2; D call uncertain. The germline CDR1 and CDR2 sequences are SGHAT and FQNNGV. The V gene lost 1 base and the J gene lost 7 bases, with 4 bases spanning the gap. The CDR3 is 11 amino acids. CDR3 in DNA: TGTGCCAGCAGCTTAGGGGGTGGCTACACCTTC. Protein: CASSLGGGYTF.

This chain connects TRBV7-9 to TRBJ1-6, with D tentatively TRBD1 (6 bases). This CDR3 region has 14 residues. V was cut by 5 bases and J by 7 bases, with 12 bases left in between. CDR1 is SEHNR, CDR2 FQNEAQ, per germline (reference sequence). The CDR3 nucleotides read TGTGCCAGCAGCCAGGGGTGGCAAAATTCACCCCTCCACTTT. It is translated as CASSQGWQNSPLHF.

This CDR3 reads CASSLGQEKGELFF. The CDR3 DNA is TGTGCCAGCAGCTTGGGGCAGGAGAAGGGGGAGCTGTTTTTT. The gene calls are TRBV5-6 and TRBJ2-2; D is unclear. Germline V gives CDR1 SGHDT, CDR2 YYEEEE. Trimming removed 0 bases at V and 8 bases at J, with 11 bases between. The CDR3 is made up of 14 amino acids. The variable domain in full, with the rest retrieved from reference TRBV5-6 and TRBJ2-2, is DAGVTQSPTHLIKTRGQQVTLRCSPKSGHDTVSWYQQALGQGPQFIFQYYEEEERQRGNFPDRFSGHQFPNYSSELNVNALLLGDSALYLCASSLGQEKGELFFGEGSRLTVL.

V and J are TRBV21-1 and TRBJ1-1. TRBV21-1 constitutes a pseudogene. This CDR3 comprises 16 residues. The CDR3 DNA follows: TGTGCCAGCAGCAAAGACCGGTGGGAGAGGCGCACTGAAGCTTTCTTT. Amino acids: CASSKDRWERRTEAFF.

The chain employs TRBV28 and TRBJ1-1; D is ambiguous. V lost 6 bases, J lost 0 bases, and 11 bases lay in between. CDR1 and CDR2 (germline): MDHEN, SYDVKM. This CDR3 is built from 14 residues. CDR3 nucleotide sequence: TGTGCCAGCAGGCGGTTTAGGTTGAACACTGAAGCTTTCTTT. Its protein product is CASRRFRLNTEAFF.

The chain joins TRBV5-1 to TRBJ2-3; possible D gene TRBD2, 6 bases. Germline V gene lookup returns CDR1 SGHRS and CDR2 YFSETQ. CDR3 length: 16 residues. V was cut by 0 bases and J by 0 bases, with 11 bases left in between. The CDR3 DNA reads as TGCGCCAGCAGCTTGGGGGAAAGCGGGAGCACAGATACGCAGTATTTT. This encodes CASSLGESGSTDTQYF.

The chain links TRBV3-1 (or the pseudogene TRBV3-2) to TRBJ2-2, with D unresolved. V was clipped by 0 bases and J by 6 bases, with 17 bases between them. This CDR3 region has 17 residues. Germline V lookup: CDR1 LGHDT, CDR2 YNNKEL (reference sequence). This CDR3 is CASSQDTRRGGAGELFF. The CDR3, as DNA: TGTGCCAGCAGCCAAGACACAAGGCGAGGTGGTGCCGGGGAGCTGTTTTTT.

The chain has TRBV4-1 and TRBJ2-7; 9 positions match TRBD1. With 3 bases clipped from V and 3 bases from J, the junction kept 6 bases outside the gene matches. CDR3 length: 15 amino acids. CDR1 is MGHRA and CDR2 is YSYEKL in the germline V gene. CDR3 in DNA: TGCGCCAGCAGCCACTCCGGGACAGGGAACTACGAGCAGTACTTC. It specifies CASSHSGTGNYEQYF.

The genes are TRBV7-9 and TRBJ2-2; D is ambiguous. The CDR3 runs 13 residues. Trimming cost V 0 bases and J 7 bases, with 6 bases left between them. CDR1 is SEHNR and CDR2 is FQNEAQ in the germline V gene (reference sequence). In DNA, the CDR3 is TGTGCCAGCAGCTTAGCGCTGGGCGGGGAGCTGTTTTTT. Protein: CASSLALGGELFF.

This rearrangement joins TRBV28 to TRBJ1-5; a weak D match, TRBD1 (5 bases). Trimming removed 7 bases from V and 5 bases from J, with 18 bases in between. The CDR3 consists of 15 residues. Germline V lookup: CDR1 MDHEN, CDR2 SYDVKM. CDR3 sequence reads: CASTPSGGGDQPQHF. CDR3 in DNA: TGTGCCAGCACCCCATCTGGGGGAGGGGATCAGCCCCAGCATTTT.

The chain recombines TRBV5-5 with TRBJ1-2, with 9 bases matching TRBD1. From germline, CDR1 is SGHKS and CDR2 YYEKEE (reference sequence). The CDR3 is made up of 14 amino acids. The junction had 6 bases not matched to a gene; V was cut back by 4 bases and J by 5 bases. The CDR3 coding sequence is TGTGCCAGCAGCGGAACCGGACAGGGGTATGGCTACACCTTC. It encodes CASSGTGQGYGYTF.

The genes are TRBV30 and TRBJ1-2; weak D call: TRBD1 (5 bases). Germline-derived CDR1 and CDR2 are GTSNPN and SVGIG (reference sequence). The CDR3 consists of 11 residues. V was cut by 5 bases and J by 3 bases, with 7 bases left in between. As DNA, the CDR3 is TGTGCCTGGGCGGGACACTATGGCTACACCTTC. Translating gives CAWAGHYGYTF.

The V call is TRBV7-9, the J call TRBJ2-7, with D maybe TRBD2 (6 bases). Trimming took off 6 bases at V and 2 bases at J, with 14 bases between the two ends. The germline V gene has CDR1 SEHNR and CDR2 FQNEAQ (reference sequence). This CDR3 contains 14 residues. The CDR3 DNA follows: TGTGCCAGCAGGGAGGGCGAGAACACCTACGAGCAGTACTTC. It encodes CASREGENTYEQYF.